A selection of T cell receptor beta chains follows, all from one sample in a study of T cell clonotyping in hematopoietic cell transplantation. TCRdb keeps only in-frame clones here, not all; method: immunoSEQ multiplex PCR. The table includes 5,000 to 6,000 clones, 80% to 90% detected once. This material consisted of peripheral blood mononuclear cells, taken before stem cell transplant. The receptors shown here come from a man aged 60-69 years with acute myeloid leukemia. Some clones in this sample may be carry-over from other donors' samples. Each CDR3 is given with its conserved first and last residue. The D gene is left open where the match is weak. Size values are once, few and many counts, or a class for expanded clones, and some rows have none.

TRBV2,.,.,TRBJ2-5,TGTGCCAGCAGTGAAATGCAAGAGACCCAGTACTTC,CASSEMQETQYF
TRBV2,.,.,TRBJ2-5,TGTGCCGGAGCACTATCGAAAGGGCGCGAGACCCAGTACTTC,CAGALSKGRETQYF
TRBV4-1,.,.,TRBJ1-5,TGCGCCAGCAGCCAAGATGGGGGCCTCGGCAATCAGCCCCAGCATTTT,CASSQDGGLGNQPQHF
TRBV27,.,once,TRBJ2-7,TGTGCCAGCAGTTCCACTTCCTACGAGCAGTACTTC,CASSSTSYEQYF
TRBV27,.,.,TRBJ2-3,TGTGCCAGCAGGTGGCAGACTAGCACAGATACGCAGTATTTT,CASRWQTSTDTQYF
TRBV5-6,.,few,TRBJ1-1,TGTGCCAGCAGCTTGGGGGGGGATGGAACTGAAGCTTTCTTT,CASSLGGDGTEAFF
TRBV9,TRBD1,.,TRBJ2-3,TGTGCCAGCAGCACCACAGGGGTACGCACAGATACGCAGTATTTT,CASSTTGVRTDTQYF
TRBV10-3,.,.,TRBJ2-7,TGTGCCATCAGTGTGTCGGGAGCCCCGAACGAGCAGTACTTC,CAISVSGAPNEQYF
TRBV6-1,TRBD1,few,TRBJ2-7,TGTGCCAGCAAACGGGACAGGGCCTCCTACGAGCAGTACTTC,CASKRDRASYEQYF
TRBV7-2,TRBD1,.,TRBJ2-7,TGTGCCAGCAGCTTCCCGGGACAGGGCACCTACGAGCAGTACTTC,CASSFPGQGTYEQYF
TRBV11-3,.,once,TRBJ2-5,TGTGCCAGCAGCTTTATAGGGGAGACCCAGTACTTC,CASSFIGETQYF
TRBV5-1,.,.,TRBJ2-7,TGCGCCAGCAGCTCTGTTGCGGGGTCCTACGAGCAGTACTTC,CASSSVAGSYEQYF
TRBV7-9,.,few,TRBJ1-5,TGTGCCAGCAGCCCTTACAGTGTAAATCAGCCCCAGCATTTT,CASSPYSVNQPQHF
TRBV2,TRBD1,.,TRBJ1-4,TGTGCCAGCAGTACGGGACAGGGGAGAAAACTGTTTTTT,CASSTGQGRKLFF
TRBV4-3,.,.,TRBJ1-3,TGCGCCAGCAGCCAAGATCCTATGGGAACCATATATTTT,CASSQDPMGTIYF
TRBV5-1,.,.,TRBJ2-5,TGCGCCAGCGCAACCGGGCCCGCCCAAGAGACCCAGTACTTC,CASATGPAQETQYF
TRBV19,TRBD2,.,TRBJ2-1,TGTGCCAGTAGTACCGGGACTAGCGGGTACAATGAGCAGTTCTTC,CASSTGTSGYNEQFF
TRBV9,.,.,TRBJ2-7,TGTGCCAGCAGCGTAGCGGGGGGCCCCTCCTACGAGCAGTACTTC,CASSVAGGPSYEQYF
TRBV5-1,TRBD1,.,TRBJ2-3,TGCGCCAGCAGCCCGGACAGGCACACAGATACGCAGTATTTT,CASSPDRHTDTQYF
TRBV6-5,TRBD1,.,TRBJ1-1,TGTGCCAGCAGTTACTCGGGGACAGGTACACAAACTGAAGCTTTCTTT,CASSYSGTGTQTEAFF
TRBV29-1,.,.,TRBJ2-7,TGCAGCGTTGAAAAGGGGCGCTACGAGCAGTACTTC,CSVEKGRYEQYF
TRBV2,.,few,TRBJ2-6,TGTGCCAGCAGTGATGCAGGGCGAACTGGGGCCAACGTCCTGACTTTC,CASSDAGRTGANVLTF
TRBV27,.,.,TRBJ2-1,TGTGCCAGCAGTTTACGGGGTGAGGGTGAGCAGTTCTTC,CASSLRGEGEQFF
TRBV5-1,TRBD1,.,TRBJ2-7,TGCGCCAGCAGCTTGGTGGCGGGGACAGGGGGCTACGAGCAGTACTTC,CASSLVAGTGGYEQYF
TRBV7-9,.,.,TRBJ2-3,TGTGCCATCAATCCCAGTCGGGGTACCACAGATACGCAGTATTTT,CAINPSRGTTDTQYF
TRBV5-1,TRBD1,.,TRBJ1-5,TGCGCCAGCAGCACCGGGACAGGGGTAGATCAGCCCCAGCATTTT,CASSTGTGVDQPQHF
TRBV5-6,TRBD1,few,TRBJ2-7,TGTGCCAGCAGCTTGGACGGGACAGGGGAGTTCCAGTACTTC,CASSLDGTGEFQYF
TRBV5-6,TRBD1,once,TRBJ1-3,TGTGCCAGCAGCTTGGTCGGATGGGGACAGAGCTCTGGAAACACCATATATTTT,CASSLVGWGQSSGNTIYF
TRBV18,.,.,TRBJ2-3,TGTGCCAGCTCACAGGGGGCAGATACGCAGTATTTT,CASSQGADTQYF
TRBV7-7,TRBD2,.,TRBJ2-3,TGTGCTAGCAGCTTAGGACTAGCGGGAACAGATACGCAGTATTTT,CASSLGLAGTDTQYF
TRBV5-1,.,once,TRBJ2-7,TGCGCCAGCAGCTTAGACAGGCCGGGAGGCGAGCAGTACTTC,CASSLDRPGGEQYF
TRBV2,.,.,TRBJ1-5,TGTGCCAGCAGTGTTTTGGGCGGCAATCAGCCCCAGCATTTT,CASSVLGGNQPQHF
TRBV4-3,.,.,TRBJ1-2,TGCGCCAGCAGCCAAGTACAGGGCCGGAGCGGCTACACCTTC,CASSQVQGRSGYTF
TRBV7-3,.,.,TRBJ1-5,TGTGCCAGCAGCCAATACACCGATTTGGGACCCCGCAATCAGCCCCAGCATTTT,CASSQYTDLGPRNQPQHF
TRBV6-5,TRBD1,.,TRBJ1-1,TGTGCCAGCAGTTACTCGAAGGGACAGGCTGGGGGGGCTTTCTTT,CASSYSKGQAGGAFF
TRBV2,TRBD1,once,TRBJ2-7,TGTGCCAGCAGCGGGACAGTCTCCTACGAGCAGTACTTC,CASSGTVSYEQYF
TRBV5-1,TRBD2,.,TRBJ2-1,TGCGCCAGCAGCGCCTCGCTAGCGGGCTGGTACAATGAGCAGTTCTTC,CASSASLAGWYNEQFF
TRBV10-3,.,.,TRBJ1-2,TGTGCCATCACGGGAGCAGTAGCTAACTATGGCTACACCTTC,CAITGAVANYGYTF
TRBV5-1,.,.,TRBJ2-6,TGCGCCAGCAGCTTGGCAGTTCCGGGCTCTGGGGCCAACGTCCTGACTTTC,CASSLAVPGSGANVLTF
TRBV6-1,.,.,TRBJ1-5,TGTGCCAGCCGCACGGACCTCTCGGGCAATCAGCCCCAGCATTTT,CASRTDLSGNQPQHF
TRBV14,.,few,TRBJ2-2,TGTGCCAGCAGCCAACTTTGGGCCAACTGGGACACCGGGGAGCTGTTTTTT,CASSQLWANWDTGELFF
TRBV5-1,.,.,TRBJ2-7,TGCGCCAGCAGCTTTCCGGATGGGAACGAGCAGTACTTC,CASSFPDGNEQYF
TRBV2,.,.,TRBJ1-1,TGTGCCAGCAGACTTCAGGGGAACACTGAAGCTTTCTTT,CASRLQGNTEAFF
TRBV6-5,.,.,TRBJ2-6,TGTGCCAGCAGTTACTCTGCCACGAGGGGGGCCAACGTCCTGACTTTC,CASSYSATRGANVLTF
TRBV13,.,.,TRBJ1-4,TGTGCCAGCAGACTCCGGGACTCCGGTAATGAAAAACTGTTTTTT,CASRLRDSGNEKLFF
TRBV5-8,.,.,TRBJ2-5,TGTGCCAGCAGCTTGGCAGGGGAGGTGTCGAGTGCCCAGTACTTC,CASSLAGEVSSAQYF
TRBV6-5,.,.,TRBJ2-5,TGTGCCAGCAGTTACGCTACTAAAGGGACCCAGTACTTC,CASSYATKGTQYF
TRBV2,TRBD1,.,TRBJ2-2,TGTGCCAGCAGTCGCTCCGGGACAGGGAACACCGGGGAGCTGTTTTTT,CASSRSGTGNTGELFF
TRBV27,.,.,TRBJ2-3,TGTGCCAGCACTCGGTCCGGGGGCCGCACAGATACGCAGTATTTT,CASTRSGGRTDTQYF
TRBV23-1,.,.,TRBJ2-7,TGCGCCAGCAGTCAATCCCGGGGCCCTAGCTCCTACGAGCAGTACTTC,CASSQSRGPSSYEQYF
TRBV11-2,TRBD1,.,TRBJ2-7,TGTGCCAGCAGCTTAGGGGGATTAGGGACAGTCTCCTACGAGCAGTACTTC,CASSLGGLGTVSYEQYF
TRBV7-2,TRBD2,.,TRBJ2-5,TGTGCCAGCAGCTTCAGACTAGCGAACCAAGAGACCCAGTACTTC,CASSFRLANQETQYF
TRBV5-4,.,.,TRBJ2-1,TGTGCCAGCAGCTTGGGGGGGGCCCTCTACAATGAGCAGTTCTTC,CASSLGGALYNEQFF
TRBV6-1,.,large,TRBJ1-5,TGTGCCAGCAGTGAAGATGGTAGCAATCAGCCCCAGCATTTT,CASSEDGSNQPQHF
TRBV7-2,.,.,TRBJ2-7,TGTGCCAGCAGCCCGGGCCCTAGCTCCTACGAGCAGTACTTC,CASSPGPSSYEQYF